This is a list of T cell receptor beta chains from one sample in a study of cytomegalovirus exposure and HLA in healthy donors. Only in-frame clones appear in the TCRdb table, and some are missing; sequencing was by immunoSEQ multiplex PCR. Of 170,000 or so clones in the sample, roughly 78% are singletons; the top ten hold 13%. Material: PBMCs. The receptor set was obtained from a woman in her 50s in good health and CMV-seropositive. The conserved cysteine and the conserved F or W are not part of the CDR3 here. The D gene is left open where the match is weak.

.	12	TRBJ2-6	TRBV6-5	ASSNRAGANVLT
.	12	TRBJ1-2	TRBV7-6	ASSLEQGVYGYT
.	12	TRBJ2-7	TRBV5-6	ASSTGTNTYEQY
.	13	TRBJ1-1	TRBV2	ASSLTRGGIGEAF
TRBD2	17	TRBJ2-2	TRBV7-8	ASTLTGLAGAANTGELF
TRBD1	12	TRBJ1-2	TRBV19	ASRDSTGAHGYT
.	10	TRBJ1-2	TRBV7-2	ASSNKGYGYT
TRBD1	12	TRBJ2-7	TRBV27	ASSYRGPPYEQY
.	14	TRBJ2-7	TRBV7-8	ASSLAGVGATYEQY
TRBD2	12	TRBJ2-5	TRBV6-1	ASGGTSGGETQY
TRBD2	13	TRBJ2-1	TRBV4-1	ASSRPASGGPTRV
TRBD1	11	TRBJ1-2	TRBV5-1	ASSLGDRGGYT
.	12	TRBJ2-5	TRBV7-9	ASSLARSEETQY
TRBD2	13	TRBJ2-5	TRBV6-1	ASSRIGTAGGTQY
.	14	TRBJ2-7	TRBV4-2	ASSQVPGGSSYEQY
.	10	TRBJ1-2	TRBV27	ASSIQGYGYT
.	14	TRBJ2-1	TRBV6-5	ASSYLFRTTKDEQF
.	13	TRBJ1-2	TRBV29-1	SVSDYSATRGGYT
.	9	TRBJ1-1	TRBV29-1	SVPGGPEAF
TRBD2	15	TRBJ2-1	TRBV10-1	ASSSTKAGGGPNEQF
TRBD1	11	TRBJ1-2	TRBV6-4	ASSRTGGLGYT
.	10	TRBJ1-2	TRBV7-9	ASIGGSYGYT
.	12	TRBJ1-5	TRBV6-6	ASSAAPINQPQH
TRBD1	14	TRBJ2-4	TRBV5-6	ASSWGTGMNKNIQY
TRBD2	14	TRBJ2-1	TRBV10-3	AIGTSGGSSYNEQF
TRBD1	13	TRBJ2-7	TRBV11-2	ASSLGRTGGDEQY
.	11	TRBJ2-7	TRBV6-5	ASRRDVGYEQY
.	12	TRBJ1-5	TRBV19	ASSAGGSNQPQH
.	13	TRBJ2-2	TRBV11-2	ASSLVTGNTGELF
TRBD1	14	TRBJ2-3	TRBV5-1	ASSRVVGQGTDTQY
TRBD2	14	TRBJ2-3	TRBV5-3	ARSKNVSGGTDTQY
TRBD2	13	TRBJ2-7	TRBV27	ASSLGGGWNYEQY
.	13	TRBJ1-3	TRBV5-5	ASSPEGVPGNTIY
.	12	TRBJ2-7	TRBV10-3	AISDAGPAGEQY
.	13	TRBJ1-6	TRBV4-1	ASSQGTRGDSPLH
.	12	TRBJ1-1	TRBV6-4	ASSESGDNGEAF
TRBD2	13	TRBJ2-7	TRBV14	ASSQQGLGRYEQY
.	13	TRBJ1-2	TRBV30	AWSVRRGPNYGYT
TRBD1	13	TRBJ2-1	TRBV5-4	ASSLGTGGGNEQF
.	12	TRBJ1-1	TRBV4-1	ASSLRAFNTEAF